The clone carrying this T cell receptor (beta chain) has more than one count but fewer than ten. The source of the sample is a study of HIV-infected patients and healthy controls. The CDR3 has 15 amino acids. In germline, CDR1 is SGHDT, CDR2 YYEEEE. Between the trimmed V and J ends, which lost 1 base and 3 bases, there was a span of 11 bases. Each CDR3 protein is one row after TCRdb ran MiXCR on the 5' RACE reads. The table shows 70,000 or so distinct CDR3 sequences, with about 16% occurring only once. Material for sequencing was CD4+ T cells from blood. The TCR originated in a human donor in good health. This chain links TRBV5-6 with TRBJ1-5; possible D gene TRBD1, 5 bases. The CDR3: CASSLMTAPNQPQHF. Written as DNA, the CDR3 is TGTGCCAGCAGCTTGATGACAGCTCCCAATCAGCCCCAGCATTTT.